This TCR beta chain was identified during a study of cytomegalovirus exposure and HLA in healthy donors. Whole-study results and caveats: The authors enumerated over 150 TCR beta chains as linked to cytomegalovirus. Confirmation in vitro established that three CMV-associated chains were specific for CMV antigens.

On this clone itself: Its antigen is currently unknown.

Germline CDR1 is SGHRS and CDR2 is YFSETQ. CDR3 length: 13 residues. Trimming removed 6 bases at V and 3 bases at J, with 12 bases between. The donors were healthy bone marrow donors. The PCR made use of 60 Vbeta and 13 Jbeta primers. Original data processing: Around 10 million of the about 80 million unique TCR beta chains counted in a later analysis were shared. Here immunoSEQ multiplex PCR was the method, and the copy in TCRdb shows in-frame clones only, minus some. V, J and clone size are taken as reported in that table, and D and trimming were inferred from the DNA itself. In the table there are about 180,000 clones, 70% to 80% of which are singletons.

Sequencing used PBMCs. The receptor comes from an older woman in good health and CMV-seropositive. V and J are TRBV5-1 and TRBJ1-1; D unclear. This CDR3 reads CASTQPGYTEAFF. The CDR3 DNA reads as TGCGCCAGCACCCAACCGGGTTACACTGAAGCTTTCTTT.